This paragraph covers one T cell receptor (beta chain) sequence. Its antigen is still unknown. Naive CD8 cells, CD45RO-negative and positively selected for CCR7, excluded terminally differentiated effector memory CD45RA+ cells. The data stem from a study of shared clonotypes between healthy human individuals. The overall study: Used for every donor were three CD4 naive, three CD4 memory, two CD8 naive and one CD8 memory plate. Study-wide results and caveats: Naive CD4 clonotype sharing across four donors was about 5%.

Profiling relied on immunoSEQ multiplex PCR, and the TCRdb table lists in-frame clones only, not all of them. This sample carries roughly 2 million clones, about 95% of them seen once, and the ten largest clones take about 1.1%. This TCR was recovered from a man in his late teens or twenties in good health. The specimen was naive CD8+ T cells sorted from blood.

CDR3 sequence (DNA): TGTGCCAGCAGTGAAGGACTAGCGGGGGATTACAATGAGCAGTTCTTC. It codes for CASSEGLAGDYNEQFF. The chain couples TRBV2 to TRBJ2-1, with 12 bases matching TRBD2. The CDR3 spans 16 residues. Trimming took 1 base from V and 4 from J; bases not matched to a gene: 2. The germline V gene has CDR1 SNHLY and CDR2 FYNNEI.